The sequence of this T cell receptor (beta chain) was determined in a study of CD8+CD57+ T cells in acquired aplastic anemia. This clonotype was picked up many times. Profiles of TCR beta VDJ and CDR3 were generated from a genomic DNA template. MiXCR, applied by TCRdb to the reads, yields one record per CDR3 protein. The sample lists 98,000 or so distinct CDR3 sequences; 40% to 65% were seen once. Trimming took 1 base from V and 1 from J, leaving 4 bases between them. Germline-derived CDR1 and CDR2 are SGHNT and YENEEA. The CDR3 has 14 amino acids. The chain recombines TRBV11-3 with TRBJ2-2; D gene uncertain. This TCR was sampled from a human donor in good health, serving as a control. The material sequenced was sorted CD4+, CD8+, or CD8+CD57+ T cells (not recorded which) from PBMCs. CDR3 nucleotides: TGTGCCAGCAGCTTAGGGGAGAACACCGGGGAGCTGTTTTTT. Protein product: CASSLGENTGELFF.